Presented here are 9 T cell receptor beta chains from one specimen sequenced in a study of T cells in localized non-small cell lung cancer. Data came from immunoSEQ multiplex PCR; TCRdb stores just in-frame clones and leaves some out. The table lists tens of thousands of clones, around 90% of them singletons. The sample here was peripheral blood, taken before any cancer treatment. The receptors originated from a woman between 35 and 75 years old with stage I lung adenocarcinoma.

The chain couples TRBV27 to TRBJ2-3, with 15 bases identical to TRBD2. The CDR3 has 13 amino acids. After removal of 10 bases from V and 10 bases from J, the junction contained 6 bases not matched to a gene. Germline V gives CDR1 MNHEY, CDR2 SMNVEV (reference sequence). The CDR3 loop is CATGLAGGVAQYF. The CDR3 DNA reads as TGTGCCACCGGACTAGCGGGGGGGGTGGCGCAGTATTTT.

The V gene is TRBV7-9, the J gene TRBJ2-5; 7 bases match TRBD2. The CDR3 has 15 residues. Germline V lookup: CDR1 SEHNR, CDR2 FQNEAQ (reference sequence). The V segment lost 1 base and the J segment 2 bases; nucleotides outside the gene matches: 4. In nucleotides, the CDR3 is TGTGCCAGCAGCTTAGGTCGGGGGGAACAAGAGACCCAGTACTTC. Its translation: CASSLGRGEQETQYF.

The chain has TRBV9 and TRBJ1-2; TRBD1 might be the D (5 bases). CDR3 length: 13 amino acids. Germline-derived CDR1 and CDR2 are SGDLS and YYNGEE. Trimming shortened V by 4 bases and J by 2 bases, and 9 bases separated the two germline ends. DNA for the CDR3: TGTGCCAGCAGCCTTGACAGAAACTATGGCTACACCTTC. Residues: CASSLDRNYGYTF. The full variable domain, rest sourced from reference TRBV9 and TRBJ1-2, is DSGVTQTPKHLITATGQRVTLRCSPRSGDLSVYWYQQSLDQGLQFLIQYYNGEERAKGNILERFSAQQFPDLHSELNLSSLELGDSALYFCASSLDRNYGYTFGSGTRLTVV.

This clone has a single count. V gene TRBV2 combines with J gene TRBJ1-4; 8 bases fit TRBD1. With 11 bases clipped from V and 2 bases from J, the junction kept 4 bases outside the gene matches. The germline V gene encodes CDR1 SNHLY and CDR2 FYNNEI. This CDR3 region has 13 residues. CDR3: CAGAGGTNEKLFF. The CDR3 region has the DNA TGTGCCGGGGCAGGGGGCACTAATGAAAAACTGTTTTTT.

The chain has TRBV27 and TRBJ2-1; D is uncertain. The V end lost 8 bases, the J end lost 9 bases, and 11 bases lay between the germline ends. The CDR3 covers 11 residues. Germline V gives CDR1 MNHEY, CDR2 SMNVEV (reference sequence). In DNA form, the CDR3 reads TGTGCCAGCGGGTCACTGACTGAGCAGTTCTTC. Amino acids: CASGSLTEQFF.

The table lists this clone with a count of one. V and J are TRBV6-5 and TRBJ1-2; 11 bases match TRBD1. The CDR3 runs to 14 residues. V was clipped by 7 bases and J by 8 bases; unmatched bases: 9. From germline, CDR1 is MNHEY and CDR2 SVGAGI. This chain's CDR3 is CASTPGQGVVGYTF. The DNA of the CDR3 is TGTGCCAGCACTCCGGGACAGGGGGTCGTCGGCTACACCTTC.

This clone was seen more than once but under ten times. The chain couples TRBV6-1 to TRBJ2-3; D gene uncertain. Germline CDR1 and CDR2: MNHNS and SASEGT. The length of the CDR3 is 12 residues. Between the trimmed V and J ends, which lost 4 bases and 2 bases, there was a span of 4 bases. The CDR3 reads CASSAYTDTQYF. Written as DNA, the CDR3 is TGTGCCAGCAGTGCGTACACAGATACGCAGTATTTT.

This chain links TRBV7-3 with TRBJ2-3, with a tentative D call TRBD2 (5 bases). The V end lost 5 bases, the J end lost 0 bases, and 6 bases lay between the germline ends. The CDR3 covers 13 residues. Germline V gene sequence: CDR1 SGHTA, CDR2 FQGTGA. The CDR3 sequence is CASSPGSTDTQYF. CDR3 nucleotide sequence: TGTGCCAGCAGCCCGGGGAGCACAGATACGCAGTATTTT.

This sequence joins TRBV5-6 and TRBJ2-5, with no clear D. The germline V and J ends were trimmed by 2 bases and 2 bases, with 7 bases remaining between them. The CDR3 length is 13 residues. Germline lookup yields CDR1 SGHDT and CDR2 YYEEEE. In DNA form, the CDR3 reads TGTGCCAGCAGCTTTGGCGGACAAGAGACCCAGTACTTC. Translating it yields CASSFGGQETQYF.